The 28 T cell receptor beta chains given below trace back to one sample, sequenced in a study of blood T cell repertoires in COVID-19 (dated by TCRdb to the early 2020s). Receptor amplification or capture employed the immunoSEQ multiplex PCR assay. Not all clones reach the TCRdb copy of this immuneACCESS table, which keeps in-frame sequences only. Checked studies attribute under half of the gap to unresolved V genes and leave the rest unexplained. This sample gives approximately 250,000 clones in total; approximately 89% of them show up just once. The leading ten clones occupy over 8% of the sample. Sequencing was done on a sample of peripheral blood. The receptors were sampled from a man in his forties with active or convalescent COVID-19.

The chain is built from TRBV5-5 and TRBJ2-7; 7 positions match TRBD1. This CDR3 region has 14 residues. The J segment lost 2 bases and the V segment lost 2 bases, leaving 4 bases of the junction unmatched. Germline V gene lookup returns CDR1 SGHKS and CDR2 YYEKEE (reference sequence). In DNA, the CDR3 is TGTGCCAGCAGCTTTGGACAGGTGACCTACGAGCAGTACTTC. It specifies CASSFGQVTYEQYF. The complete variable domain, with remaining parts taken from reference TRBV5-5 and TRBJ2-7, reads DAGVTQSPTHLIKTRGQQVTLRCSPISGHKSVSWYQQVLGQGPQFIFQYYEKEERGRGNFPDRFSARQFPNYSSELNVNALLLGDSALYLCASSFGQVTYEQYFGPGTRLTVT.

The rearrangement uses TRBV5-1 and TRBJ2-7; perhaps TRBD2 as D (6 bases). Germline CDR1 is SGHRS and CDR2 is YFSETQ. CDR3 size: 16 residues. V lost 0 bases and J lost 0, with 13 bases in between. The CDR3 sequence: CASSLGVAGSSYEQYF. In DNA, the CDR3 is TGCGCCAGCAGCTTGGGGGTGGCGGGATCCTCCTACGAGCAGTACTTC.

This chain joins TRBV7-9 and TRBJ1-1; 9 positions match TRBD1. The CDR3 length is 15 residues. V trimming: 7 bases; J trimming: 5 bases; junction bases outside the gene matches: 11. Germline lookup yields CDR1 SEHNR and CDR2 FQNEAQ (reference sequence). The CDR3 nucleotides read TGTGCCAGCACCCCGCGCGGGACAGGGTTTACTGAAGCTTTCTTT. Translated, it gives CASTPRGTGFTEAFF.

The chain recombines TRBV20-1 with TRBJ2-3; a possible D gene is TRBD2 (7 bases). V was trimmed by 6 bases and J by 4 bases, leaving 23 bases between them. CDR1 and CDR2 from the germline V gene are DFQATT and SNEGSKA (reference sequence). The CDR3 spans 16 residues. This CDR3 reads CSASGGGGRTPDTQYF. The CDR3 nucleotides are TGCAGTGCCAGTGGGGGCGGGGGCCGGACCCCAGATACGCAGTATTTT.

The chain uses TRBV24-1 and TRBJ1-1; the D is unclear. Per germline, CDR1 KGHDR and CDR2 SFDVKD. V was trimmed by 2 bases and J by 4 bases, leaving 7 bases between them. The CDR3 consists of 13 residues. In DNA form, the CDR3 reads TGTGCCACCAGTGATTGGGGAGGCACTGAAGCTTTCTTT. Its protein product is CATSDWGGTEAFF.

The chain links TRBV3-1 (or the pseudogene TRBV3-2) to TRBJ2-1; 9 nucleotides line up with TRBD2. The V segment lost 2 bases and the J segment 4 bases; nucleotides outside the gene matches: 9. Germline-derived CDR1 and CDR2 are LGHDT and YNNKEL (reference sequence). The CDR3 consists of 17 residues. CDR3 loop: CASSQTTGTSWYNEQFF. CDR3 sequence (DNA): TGTGCCAGCAGCCAAACCACCGGGACTAGCTGGTACAATGAGCAGTTCTTC.

The V call is TRBV10-3, the J call TRBJ2-1; TRBD2 matches 10 bases. Trimming took 10 bases from V and 7 from J; bases not matched to a gene: 22. The length of the CDR3 is 18 residues. The V gene's germline CDR1 is ENHRY and CDR2 SYGVKD. Here the CDR3 reads CATRRQKTSGHFGNEQFF. Written as DNA, the CDR3 is TGTGCCACGAGGCGCCAGAAGACTAGCGGGCATTTTGGGAATGAGCAGTTCTTC.

The V gene is TRBV5-1, the J gene TRBJ2-2; no definite D call. V gave up 0 bases and J gave up 0 bases, with 6 bases separating them. The CDR3 extends over 15 amino acids. Germline CDR1 is SGHRS and CDR2 is YFSETQ. The CDR3 protein is CASSLGTSNTGELFF. CDR3 coding DNA: TGCGCCAGCAGCTTGGGCACTTCGAACACCGGGGAGCTGTTTTTT.

The chain couples TRBV24-1 to TRBJ2-1; 7 nucleotides line up with TRBD2. Germline values: CDR1 KGHDR, CDR2 SFDVKD. V lost 7 bases, J lost 4 bases, and 3 bases stayed unmatched. The CDR3 has 13 amino acids. In DNA, the CDR3 is TGTGCCACCAGCGGGGGGAGATACAATGAGCAGTTCTTC. Amino acids: CATSGGRYNEQFF.

This clone was recorded only once. The chain recombines TRBV28 with TRBJ1-2; TRBD1 agrees at 10 bases. This CDR3 region has 14 residues. V shed 4 bases and J 5 bases; nucleotides not matched to a gene: 4. Germline V lookup: CDR1 MDHEN, CDR2 SYDVKM. The CDR3 here is CASSSSGQGYGYTF. DNA of the CDR3: TGTGCCAGCAGTTCCTCGGGACAGGGGTATGGCTACACCTTC.

This rearrangement joins TRBV19 to TRBJ2-1; no definite D call. V lost 5 bases, J lost 4 bases, and 12 bases lay in between. Per germline, CDR1 LNHDA and CDR2 SQIVND (reference sequence). The CDR3 length is 14 residues. The CDR3 DNA follows: TGTGCCAGTAGTCCCCTCGGCGGATACAATGAGCAGTTCTTC. It translates to CASSPLGGYNEQFF.

This clone was counted once. The rearrangement joins TRBV5-1 to TRBJ2-7, with 10 bases identical to TRBD1. The V gene end was trimmed by 0 bases and the J gene end by 2 bases; junction bases not matched to a gene: 2. The CDR3 is 15 amino acids. Germline V CDR1 and CDR2: SGHRS, YFSETQ. CDR3 nucleotide sequence: TGCGCCAGCAGCTTGGGTGACAGGGGGCCCTACGAGCAGTACTTC. Protein sequence: CASSLGDRGPYEQYF.

The V call is TRBV18, the J call TRBJ2-5; the match to TRBD1 covers 7 bases. Germline loops: CDR1 KGHSH, CDR2 LQKENI. Trimming at V came to 3 bases and at J to 2 bases, leaving 9 bases not matched to a gene. This CDR3 region has 16 residues. The CDR3, as DNA: TGTGCCAGCTCACCGTTCCCGGGACAGTCGCAAGAGACCCAGTACTTC. Translation: CASSPFPGQSQETQYF.

The V call is TRBV19, the J call TRBJ1-6, with TRBD1 matching 9 bases. The CDR3 length is 15 residues. Germline lookup yields CDR1 LNHDA and CDR2 SQIVND (reference sequence). After removal of 5 bases from V and 10 bases from J, the junction contained 9 bases not matched to a gene. In DNA, the CDR3 is TGTGCCAGTAGTCTATTACAGGGGGCAGAGTCACCCCTCCACTTT. Its protein product is CASSLLQGAESPLHF. Drawing the rest from reference TRBV19 and TRBJ1-6, the complete variable domain is DGGITQSPKYLFRKEGQNVTLSCEQNLNHDAMYWYRQDPGQGLRLIYYSQIVNDFQKGDIAEGYSVSREKKESFPLTVTSAQKNPTAFYLCASSLLQGAESPLHFGNGTRLTVT.

V is TRBV19 and J is TRBJ2-7, with D tentatively TRBD1 (5 bases). From germline, CDR1 is LNHDA and CDR2 SQIVND (reference sequence). The CDR3 is 13 amino acids. The ends were cut back, 3 bases at V and 5 bases at J, with 11 bases in the middle. CDR3 loop: CASSMPGNDEQYF. The CDR3 nucleotides read TGTGCCAGTAGTATGCCAGGGAACGACGAGCAGTACTTC. Looking up the rest from reference TRBV19 and TRBJ2-7 gives the full variable domain: DGGITQSPKYLFRKEGQNVTLSCEQNLNHDAMYWYRQDPGQGLRLIYYSQIVNDFQKGDIAEGYSVSREKKESFPLTVTSAQKNPTAFYLCASSMPGNDEQYFGPGTRLTVT.

The V and J genes are TRBV2 and TRBJ2-4, with D perhaps matching TRBD1 (6 bases). The germline gives CDR1 SNHLY, CDR2 FYNNEI. The V and J ends lost 7 bases and 5 bases respectively, with 9 bases between them. The CDR3 spans 12 residues. The CDR3 sequence: CASTGDQNIQYF. CDR3 sequence (DNA): TGTGCCAGCACAGGGGACCAAAACATTCAGTACTTC.

V gene TRBV5-6 combines with J gene TRBJ2-7; 10 bases fit TRBD2. From germline, CDR1 is SGHDT and CDR2 YYEEEE. The CDR3 runs to 15 residues. J lost 5 bases, V lost 5 bases, and 10 bases had no gene match. The CDR3 coding sequence is TGTGCCAGCAGTCGAGCCACTAGCGGGATGGACGAGCAGTACTTC. This encodes CASSRATSGMDEQYF.

This sequence joins TRBV24-1 and TRBJ1-1; the match to TRBD1 covers 7 bases. Trimming removed 9 bases from V and 2 bases from J; junction bases left unmatched: 2. The length of the CDR3 is 12 residues. CDR1 is KGHDR and CDR2 is SFDVKD in the germline V gene. The CDR3 protein is CATRQGNTEAFF. The CDR3 DNA follows: TGTGCCACCCGACAGGGTAACACTGAAGCTTTCTTT.

For this clone: This specimen includes other DNA sequences encoding the same CDR3. The chain couples TRBV5-1 to TRBJ2-2, with D tentatively TRBD1 (5 bases). Germline V gene sequence: CDR1 SGHRS, CDR2 YFSETQ. The CDR3 is 15 amino acids. Trimming shortened V by 3 bases and J by 1 base, and 10 bases separated the two germline ends. The CDR3 sequence: CASSSGTGNTGELFF. The CDR3 nucleotides read TGCGCCAGCAGCTCAGGTACAGGGAACACCGGGGAGCTGTTTTTT.

V gene TRBV27 combines with J gene TRBJ2-7; 8 bases align to TRBD2. The CDR3 consists of 12 residues. The germline gives CDR1 MNHEY, CDR2 SMNVEV (reference sequence). The ends lost 5 bases at V and 7 bases at J; junction bases unmatched: 4. The CDR3 protein is CASSREGEEQYF. The CDR3 DNA reads TGTGCCAGCAGTCGGGAGGGGGAAGAGCAGTACTTC.

This sequence joins TRBV3-1 (or the pseudogene TRBV3-2) and TRBJ1-5; the D gene is possibly TRBD1 (6 bases). The CDR3 contains 14 residues. Trimming took 4 bases from V and 6 from J, leaving 13 bases between them. The germline V gene encodes CDR1 LGHDT and CDR2 YNNKEL (reference sequence). CDR3 loop: CASSPAGDGQPQHF. The CDR3 DNA sequence: TGTGCCAGCAGCCCCGCAGGGGACGGTCAGCCCCAGCATTTT.

This clone has a single count. The chain carries TRBV30 and TRBJ1-2; 8 bases match TRBD1. In germline, CDR1 is GTSNPN, CDR2 SVGIG (reference sequence). After removal of 5 bases from V and 1 base from J, the junction contained 3 bases not matched to a gene. The CDR3 covers 13 residues. Here the CDR3 DNA reads TGTGCCTGGCGGGACAGGCTTAACTATGGCTACACCTTC. This codes for CAWRDRLNYGYTF.

This sequence joins TRBV9 and TRBJ1-1; tentatively, D is TRBD1 (6 bases). The ends were cut back, 3 bases at V and 1 base at J, with 13 bases in the middle. Germline V lookup: CDR1 SGDLS, CDR2 YYNGEE. CDR3 size: 15 residues. Here the CDR3 reads CASSAGQFRNTEAFF. The CDR3, as DNA: TGTGCCAGCAGCGCTGGACAGTTCCGGAACACTGAAGCTTTCTTT.

The chain carries TRBV5-1 and TRBJ1-2; D might be TRBD1 (6 bases). Trimming left V 1 base short and J 6 bases short, with 13 bases between. The CDR3 spans 14 residues. Germline V gene lookup returns CDR1 SGHRS and CDR2 YFSETQ. The CDR3 region is CASSLSTGTHGYTF. The CDR3 DNA sequence: TGCGCCAGCAGCTTGTCTACAGGGACACATGGCTACACCTTC.

This sequence joins TRBV7-9 and TRBJ1-4; D perhaps matches TRBD1 (6 bases). This CDR3 has 18 amino acids. Germline V gives CDR1 SEHNR, CDR2 FQNEAQ (reference sequence). V was shortened by 4 bases and J by 7 bases, with 25 bases between the two germline ends. CDR3: CASSSEALSTVGGEKLFF. The CDR3 DNA follows: TGTGCCAGCAGCTCCGAGGCCCTTTCCACGGTAGGGGGTGAAAAACTGTTTTTT.

This clone showed up just a few times. The chain is built from TRBV27 and TRBJ1-5; 9 bases align to TRBD1. The CDR3 spans 16 residues. Germline V gives CDR1 MNHEY, CDR2 SMNVEV (reference sequence). V shed 5 bases, J shed 2 bases, and the junction held 7 bases outside the gene matches. CDR3 region: CASSGTGLVGNQPQHF. The CDR3 DNA reads as TGTGCCAGCAGTGGGACAGGGTTGGTTGGCAATCAGCCCCAGCATTTT.

The rearrangement links TRBV27 to TRBJ2-3; D not certain. With 0 bases removed from V and 0 bases from J, the gap between germline ends came to 7 bases. Germline CDR1 is MNHEY and CDR2 is SMNVEV (reference sequence). The CDR3 sequence is 15 residues long. The CDR3 sequence is CASSLSLSSTDTQYF. In nucleotides, the CDR3 is TGTGCCAGCAGTTTATCCCTCTCGAGCACAGATACGCAGTATTTT.

The chain has TRBV6-5 and TRBJ1-1, with 7 bases identical to TRBD1. Trimming cost V 6 bases and J 7 bases; bases outside gene matches: 5. Germline V gene data show CDR1 as MNHEY and CDR2 as SVGAGI. CDR3 length equals 12 residues. The DNA for the CDR3 is TGTGCCAGCAGGACGACAGGGTATGAAGCTTTCTTT. This translates into CASRTTGYEAFF.